Presented here are 10 T cell receptor beta chains from one specimen sequenced in a study of human T cells and chemical hapten exposure. MiXCR was run by TCRdb on the RACE reads, yielding one entry per CDR3 protein. The table lists approximately 340,000 distinct CDR3 sequences, approximately 6.3% of them singletons. Time point denoted: patch test 1, 2 weeks after DPC sensitization. Noted treatment: therapeutic diphenylcyclopropenone sensitization with weekly scalp DPC. The sequences come from whole blood, collected in connection with sensitization to the hapten diphenylcyclopropenone (DPC). The receptors were sampled from a woman aged 18-29 years with alopecia areata. Some clones in this sample may be carry-over from other donors' samples.

This clonotype was seen at least ten times. V is TRBV27 and J is TRBJ1-5; the match to TRBD1 covers 8 bases. The V gene's germline CDR1 is MNHEY and CDR2 SMNVEV (reference sequence). This CDR3 is built from 14 residues. The V gene end was trimmed by 2 bases and the J gene end by 5 bases; junction bases not matched to a gene: 2. CDR3 residues: CASSLQGADQPQHF. The DNA of the CDR3 is TGTGCCAGCAGTTTACAGGGGGCGGATCAGCCCCAGCATTTT.

This clonotype was counted at least ten times. The rearrangement joins TRBV28 to TRBJ2-7; TRBD2 matches 10 bases. This CDR3 spans 17 amino acids. From germline, CDR1 is MDHEN and CDR2 SYDVKM. Unmatched junction bases numbered 13, after V lost 5 bases and J lost 3 bases. The CDR3 reads CASSRLSAGGGYYEQYF. The CDR3 bases are TGTGCCAGCAGTCGCCTATCAGCGGGAGGGGGGTACTACGAGCAGTACTTC.

This clonotype was detected many times. The chain recombines TRBV7-8 with TRBJ1-1; D is ambiguous. CDR3 length equals 14 residues. The V gene lost 6 bases and the J gene lost 0 bases, with 11 bases spanning the gap. The V gene's germline CDR1 is SGHVS and CDR2 FQNEAQ. The CDR3 DNA reads as TGTGCCAGCAGACTAGCTACCTTGAACACTGAAGCTTTCTTT. Translated, it gives CASRLATLNTEAFF. The complete variable domain, with remaining parts taken from reference TRBV7-8 and TRBJ1-1, reads GAGVSQSPRYKVAKRGQDVALRCDPISGHVSLFWYQQALGQGPEFLTYFQNEAQLDKSGLPSDRFFAERPEGSVSTLKIQRTQQEDSAVYLCASRLATLNTEAFFGQGTRLTVV.

This clonotype has at least ten counts. The gene calls are TRBV6-2 or TRBV6-3 and TRBJ2-1; D is perhaps TRBD2 (5 bases). V was pared by 6 bases and J by 9 bases, with 15 bases between. This CDR3 spans 13 amino acids. CDR1 and CDR2 from the germline V gene are MNHEY and SVGEGT. The CDR3 spells CASRGTGGREQFF. The CDR3 nucleotides read TGTGCCAGCAGGGGAACGGGCGGGCGTGAGCAGTTCTTC.

In this sample, this clonotype turned up a few times. The chain has TRBV5-1 and TRBJ1-6, with TRBD1 as a possible D gene (5 bases). The CDR3 is 14 residues long. V was clipped by 0 bases and J by 5 bases, with 6 bases between them. Germline assignment: CDR1 SGHRS and CDR2 YFSETQ. In DNA form, the CDR3 reads TGCGCCAGCAGCTTGGGACAGCATAATTCACCCCTCCACTTT. Translating it yields CASSLGQHNSPLHF.

This clonotype occurred a few times. This chain links TRBV6-2 or TRBV6-3 with TRBJ2-5, with TRBD1 as a possible D gene (6 bases). CDR1 is MNHEY, CDR2 SVGEGT, per germline. The CDR3 spans 16 residues. The ends were cut back, 6 bases at V and 5 bases at J, with 22 bases in the middle. CDR3 protein: CASRTAGAIGAETQYF. The CDR3 DNA reads as TGTGCCAGCAGGACGGCAGGGGCTATTGGGGCGGAGACCCAGTACTTC.

This clonotype appeared many times. This chain links TRBV6-5 with TRBJ2-3, with D possibly TRBD1 on 5 matching bases. This CDR3 region has 15 residues. V was trimmed by 5 bases and J by 2 bases, leaving 14 bases between them. Germline V gene sequence: CDR1 MNHEY, CDR2 SVGAGI. The CDR3 DNA reads TGTGCCAGCAGTGGACATCTTTACAACACAGATACGCAGTATTTT. This codes for CASSGHLYNTDTQYF.

This clonotype was seen at least ten times. Compared with germline, one end of the junction differs, possibly owing to a read error. The chain uses TRBV7-9 and TRBJ2-3; 11 bases map to TRBD2. From germline, CDR1 is SEHNR and CDR2 FQNEAQ (reference sequence). The CDR3 contains 18 residues. The CDR3 spells CASSLVSLRLAGLDTRYF. The CDR3 DNA reads as TGTGCCAGCAGCTTAGTGAGCTTGAGACTAGCGGGGCTAGATACGCGGTATTTT. Drawing the rest from reference TRBV7-9 and TRBJ2-3, the complete variable domain is DTGVSQNPRHKITKRGQNVTFRCDPISEHNRLYWYRQTLGQGPEFLTYFQNEAQLEKSRLLSDRFSAERPKGSFSTLEIQRTEQGDSAMYLCASSLVSLRLAGLDTRYFGPGTRLTVL.

The V call is TRBV5-1, the J call TRBJ2-3; no clear D gene. The V gene's germline CDR1 is SGHRS and CDR2 YFSETQ. The CDR3 has 16 residues. V was cut by 2 bases and J by 3 bases, with 16 bases left in between. Here the CDR3 DNA reads TGCGCCAGCAGCTTCGGCGACCGTTTTATGACAGATACGCAGTATTTT. Protein: CASSFGDRFMTDTQYF.

The chain carries TRBV20-1 and TRBJ1-2, with TRBD1 identical over 7 bases. The CDR3 has 14 residues. V trimming: 5 bases; J trimming: 5 bases; junction bases outside the gene matches: 11. The germline gives CDR1 DFQATT, CDR2 SNEGSKA (reference sequence). CDR3 sequence (DNA): TGCAGTGCTCCGTTGGGGACAGCTTTTTATGGCTACACCTTC. Protein: CSAPLGTAFYGYTF.